This T cell receptor (beta chain) was profiled in a study of cytomegalovirus exposure and HLA in healthy donors. Study context: From HLA-typed donors, an early data release held tens of millions of unique TCRs. Overall study results and limits: Most TCR sequences proved rare, with some public TCRs found in many donors.

The V and J ends lost 3 bases and 1 base respectively, with 13 bases between them. The CDR3 consists of 15 residues. CDR1 and CDR2 from the germline V gene are SGHAT and FQDESV (reference sequence). Notes on this clone: Antigen specificity is unknown.

In the PCR, 60 Vbeta and 13 Jbeta primers were used. Libraries were prepared by immunoSEQ multiplex PCR; TCRdb keeps only in-frame clonotypes and omits some of them. The top ten hold roughly 4% of the sample, which has about 140,000 clones, about 70% seen once. Healthy bone marrow donors supplied every sample. The sequencing input was PBMCs. V and J are TRBV11-1 and TRBJ2-7, with D tentatively TRBD1 (6 bases). This receptor was identified in a man aged 18-30 years in good health and CMV-seronegative. The CDR3, as DNA: TGTGCCAGCAGCTTCTTCCGGGACACTTCCTACGAGCAGTACTTC. Translated, it gives CASSFFRDTSYEQYF.